These 2 T cell receptor beta chains were sequenced from one sample in a study of cytomegalovirus exposure and HLA in healthy donors. PCR used 60 Vbeta primers and 13 Jbeta primers. This table comes from immunoSEQ multiplex PCR, and its TCRdb copy is limited to in-frame clones, with some not included. The sample includes about 170,000 clones, roughly four fifths of them seen just once. The sample taken for sequencing was PBMCs. The receptor source for this set is a woman in her 30s in good health and CMV-seropositive.

The chain carries TRBV15 and TRBJ2-2; D is possibly TRBD2 (5 bases). Germline V CDR1 and CDR2: LNHNV, YYDKDF (reference sequence). V was cut by 1 base and J by 4 bases, with 7 bases left in between. CDR3 length: 14 amino acids. The CDR3 loop reads CATSRGEGTGELFF. DNA of the CDR3: TGTGCCACCAGCAGAGGCGAGGGCACCGGGGAGCTGTTTTTT.

The chain couples TRBV15 to TRBJ2-5; 10 nucleotides match TRBD1. After removal of 2 bases from V and 3 bases from J, the junction contained 3 bases not matched to a gene. Germline values: CDR1 LNHNV, CDR2 YYDKDF (reference sequence). The CDR3 spans 15 residues. CDR3 coding DNA: TGTGCCACCAGCAGATCAGGACAGGGGGAAGAGACCCAGTACTTC. Protein product: CATSRSGQGEETQYF.